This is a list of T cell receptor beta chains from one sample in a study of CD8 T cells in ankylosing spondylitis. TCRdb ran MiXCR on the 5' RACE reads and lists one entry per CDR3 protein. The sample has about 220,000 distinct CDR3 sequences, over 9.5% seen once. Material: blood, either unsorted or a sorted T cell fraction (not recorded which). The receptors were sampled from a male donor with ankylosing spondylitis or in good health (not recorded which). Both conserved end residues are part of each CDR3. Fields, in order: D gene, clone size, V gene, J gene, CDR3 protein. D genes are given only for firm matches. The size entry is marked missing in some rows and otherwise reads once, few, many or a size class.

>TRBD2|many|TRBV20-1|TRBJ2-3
CSARDSGGSSDTQYF
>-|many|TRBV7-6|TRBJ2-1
CASSHRMRSNEQFF
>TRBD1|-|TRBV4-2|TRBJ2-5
CASSGGRGPETQYF
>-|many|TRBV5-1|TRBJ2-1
CASSLAGADPFFEEQFF
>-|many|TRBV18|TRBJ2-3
CASSPRDTDTQYF
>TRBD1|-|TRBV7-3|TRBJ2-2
CASSYQQGVAGELFF
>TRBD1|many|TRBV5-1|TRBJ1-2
CASSRTTGASDGYTF
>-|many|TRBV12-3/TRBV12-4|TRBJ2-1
CASRGTEGAYNEQFF
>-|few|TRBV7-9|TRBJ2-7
CASSLGGLGPYEQYF
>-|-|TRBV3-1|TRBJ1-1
CASSQGVRYTEAFF
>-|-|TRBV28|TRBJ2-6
CASSLDLSGANVLTF
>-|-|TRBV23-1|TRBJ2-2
CAKGGSTGELFF
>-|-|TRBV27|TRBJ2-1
CASSLWRASSYNQQFF
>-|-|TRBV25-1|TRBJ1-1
CASSRKAGSEAFF
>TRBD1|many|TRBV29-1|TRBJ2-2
CSTGTGEVGELFF
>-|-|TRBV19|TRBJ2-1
CASSPNSENEQFF
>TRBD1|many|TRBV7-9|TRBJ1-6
CASSFDRVESPLHF
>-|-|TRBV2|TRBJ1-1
CASRVRLNTEAFF
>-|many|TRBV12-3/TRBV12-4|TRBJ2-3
CASSFLASDTQYF
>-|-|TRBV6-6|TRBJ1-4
CASLWGGGEKLFF
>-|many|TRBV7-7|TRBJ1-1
CASSQLLGTEAFF
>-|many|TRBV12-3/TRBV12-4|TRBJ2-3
CASSPYSDREGDTQYF
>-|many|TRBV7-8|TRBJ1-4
CASSLQGTGNEKLFF
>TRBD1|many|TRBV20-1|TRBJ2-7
CSARVPGQGTDEQYF
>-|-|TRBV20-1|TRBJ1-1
CSAREAGAMHTEAFF
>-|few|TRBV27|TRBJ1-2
CASSSGTARGGGYTF
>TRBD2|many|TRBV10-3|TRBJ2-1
CAISEPLMRLAGGYNEQFF
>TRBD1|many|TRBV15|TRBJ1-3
CATSRDQGAGNTIYF
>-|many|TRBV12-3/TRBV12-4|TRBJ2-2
CASSSSTTGELFF
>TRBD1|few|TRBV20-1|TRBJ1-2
CSASGDRVHYGYTF
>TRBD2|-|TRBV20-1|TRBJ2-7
CSAPPSSGGSYEQYF
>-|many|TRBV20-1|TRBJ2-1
CSASDYNSYNEQFF
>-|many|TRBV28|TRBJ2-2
CASSWTYTNTGELFF
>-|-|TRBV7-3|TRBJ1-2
CASSLAGGRGYTF
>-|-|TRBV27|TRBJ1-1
CASPIEDPAFF
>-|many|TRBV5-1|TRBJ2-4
CASSTQTGNIQYF
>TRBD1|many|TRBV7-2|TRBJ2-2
CASSPGQGEGGELFF
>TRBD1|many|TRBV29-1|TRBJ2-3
CSVEGQGASDTQYF
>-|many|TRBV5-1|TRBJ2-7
CASSLGPDRRSYEQYF
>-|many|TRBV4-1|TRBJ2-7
CASSREDSYEQYF
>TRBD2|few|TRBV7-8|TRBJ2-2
CASSLKSGGAYTGELFF
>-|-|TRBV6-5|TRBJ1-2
CASSYLAGQNYGYTF
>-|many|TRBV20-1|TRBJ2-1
CSARGHERSSSYNEQFF
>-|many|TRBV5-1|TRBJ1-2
CASTTGDVDYGYTF
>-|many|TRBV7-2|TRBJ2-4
CASSLGGRQYIQYF
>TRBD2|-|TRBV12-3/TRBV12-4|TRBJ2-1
CASSPDPGGQGNEQFF